The source of this T cell receptor beta chain is a study of T cell responses to AZD1222 COVID-19 vaccine. The study's findings and limits: A mostly white British donor set with more females was recruited, and clonal diversity was possibly underestimated. There were repertoire samples only from the period after the peak T cell response. Reports say nearly half of spike-specific TCRs go after unmutated variant regions.

Second-dose timings of about 4 or about 12 weeks were pooled. CDR3 length equals 13 residues. CDR1 and CDR2 (germline): SEHNR, FQNEAQ (reference sequence). With 8 bases removed from V and 2 bases from J, the gap between germline ends came to 12 bases. As concerns this clone: The antigen remains unidentified.

Repertoires were generated with immunoSEQ multiplex PCR, while TCRdb's copy carries only in-frame clones and drops some. Of roughly 87,000 clones in the sample, 75% to 90% were seen once. The receptor's source is an adult who received the AZD1222 COVID-19 vaccine. This chain joins TRBV7-9 and TRBJ1-2, with unresolved D. Sequences were derived from peripheral blood, sampled 28 days after the second AZD1222 dose. The CDR3 nucleotides are TGTGCCAGCGGGCGGAGGGAGAACTATGGCTACACCTTC. Its translation: CASGRRENYGYTF.